These 13 T cell receptor beta chains share one sample of origin, sequenced in a study of cytomegalovirus exposure and HLA in healthy donors listed by TCRdb under 2017. The library relied on the immunoSEQ multiplex PCR assay. TCRdb mirrors the immuneACCESS table, restricted to in-frame sequences. Some clones are absent from its copies; in checked studies, under half trace to an unresolved V gene, and the reason for the others is unknown. The sample yields roughly 200,000 clones; 86% were counted once. The top ten clones comprise around 7.2% of the sample. Sequenced input: PBMCs. These receptors were obtained from a man under 40 in good health and CMV-seropositive.

The chain links TRBV7-3 to TRBJ1-6, with D possibly matching TRBD1 (5 bases). Looked up from germline, CDR1 is SGHTA and CDR2 is FQGTGA. The CDR3 has 15 residues. V was shortened by 5 bases and J by 6 bases, with 14 bases between the two germline ends. CDR3 sequence (DNA): TGTGCCAGCAGCCGGGACGTCCGGGGTAATTCACCCCTCCACTTT. Residues: CASSRDVRGNSPLHF.

The J gene is TRBJ2-1, the V gene TRBV11-3; TRBD2 matches at 13 bases. CDR1 is SGHNT and CDR2 is YENEEA in the germline V gene. The V segment lost 5 bases and the J segment 13 bases; nucleotides outside the gene matches: 8. The CDR3 covers 14 residues. The CDR3 is CASSPGTSGNPQFF. The CDR3 nucleotides read TGTGCCAGCAGCCCGGGGACTAGCGGGAATCCACAGTTCTTC.

The V call is TRBV5-1, the J call TRBJ1-1; D is perhaps TRBD1 (5 bases). Germline V gene lookup returns CDR1 SGHRS and CDR2 YFSETQ. The CDR3 runs to 17 residues. V shed 1 base and J shed 4 bases, with 20 bases lying between them. CDR3 DNA sequence: TGCGCCAGCAGCTTGACGTGGGGCCGAAAGGAGGGCACTGAAGCTTTCTTT. Translating it yields CASSLTWGRKEGTEAFF.

The rearrangement uses TRBV9 and TRBJ2-3, with D possibly TRBD2 on 7 matching bases. The CDR3 extends over 16 amino acids. Germline CDR1 is SGDLS and CDR2 is YYNGEE. The V gene lost 4 bases and the J gene lost 3 bases, with 18 bases spanning the gap. CDR3 amino acids: CASSLPKGGGTDTQYF. CDR3 bases: TGTGCCAGCAGCCTGCCAAAGGGAGGGGGAACAGATACGCAGTATTTT.

The V and J genes are TRBV4-3 and TRBJ1-2, with a weak D call TRBD1 (6 bases). Per the germline V gene, CDR1 is LGHNA and CDR2 is YSLEER. There are 15 residues in the CDR3. Trimming cost V 4 bases and J 4 bases, with 16 bases left between them. CDR3 residues: CASSRAKGGSYGYTF. DNA for the CDR3: TGCGCCAGCAGCCGAGCTAAGGGGGGATCCTATGGCTACACCTTC.

The genes are TRBV6-1 and TRBJ2-7; TRBD2 agrees at 13 bases. The trim removed 4 bases at V and 2 bases at J, leaving 8 bases unmatched. CDR1 is MNHNS and CDR2 is SASEGT in the germline V gene. The CDR3 totals 17 residues. The CDR3 loop reads CASSVTSGRVPAYEQYF. DNA for the CDR3: TGTGCCAGCAGTGTTACTAGCGGGAGGGTACCCGCCTACGAGCAGTACTTC.

This chain uses TRBV6-1 with TRBJ2-2; a weak D match, TRBD2 (6 bases). Germline CDR1 and CDR2: MNHNS and SASEGT. This CDR3 spans 14 amino acids. V gave up 7 bases and J gave up 3 bases, with 12 bases separating them. The CDR3 DNA follows: TGTGCCAGCACAGGAGGGAAGGACACCGGGGAGCTGTTTTTT. Amino acid sequence: CASTGGKDTGELFF.

The gene calls are TRBV6-5 and TRBJ1-1; D gene unclear. The CDR3 runs 12 residues. CDR1 and CDR2 from the germline V gene are MNHEY and SVGAGI. Trimming left V 5 bases short and J 0 bases short, with 4 bases between. The CDR3 reads CASSHMNTEAFF. The CDR3 DNA reads TGTGCCAGCAGTCACATGAACACTGAAGCTTTCTTT.

J is TRBJ1-1 and V is TRBV9; no clear D. V was cut by 2 bases and J by 2 bases, with 22 bases left in between. The CDR3 spans 18 residues. Germline V lookup: CDR1 SGDLS, CDR2 YYNGEE. The CDR3 sequence: CASSVGVTSAGLNTEAFF. Here the CDR3 DNA reads TGTGCCAGCAGCGTCGGGGTTACCTCGGCGGGGTTAAACACTGAAGCTTTCTTT.

To note about this clone: It is unclear where the CDR3 begins or ends on the DNA, so no DNA is shown, and the CDR3 is as TCRdb lists it. The chain joins TRBV28 to TRBJ2-7; the D call of TRBD2 is as the table states it, not checked on the DNA. The CDR3 has 11 residues if both end residues are counted. CDR1 and CDR2 (germline): MDHEN, SYDVKM. The CDR3 reads CASSWGLGISF.

This clone was detected only a few times. This chain connects TRBV5-1 to TRBJ2-3; D call uncertain. The V end lost 4 bases, the J end lost 2 bases, and 8 bases lay between the germline ends. The CDR3 is 13 amino acids. Germline V lookup: CDR1 SGHRS, CDR2 YFSETQ. DNA for the CDR3: TGCGCCAGCAGCCTCGGGTCCACAGATACGCAGTATTTT. It encodes CASSLGSTDTQYF.

This clone showed up just a few times. The V call is TRBV7-6, the J call TRBJ2-5, with TRBD1 as a possible D gene (6 bases). Germline loops: CDR1 SGHVS, CDR2 FNYEAQ. V was cut by 5 bases and J by 5 bases, with 15 bases left in between. The CDR3 is 14 amino acids. CDR3 DNA: TGTGCCAGCAGCCCGAGACAGGCACGGGAGACCCAGTACTTC. Translation gives CASSPRQARETQYF.

The rearrangement joins TRBV15 to TRBJ2-7, with TRBD1 matching 9 bases. The germline V gene has CDR1 LNHNV and CDR2 YYDKDF (reference sequence). J was trimmed by 2 bases and V by 5 bases; bases with no gene match: 1. CDR3 size: 13 residues. CDR3 DNA sequence: TGTGCCACCAGCGGGGACAGGGCCTACGAGCAGTACTTC. The encoded protein is CATSGDRAYEQYF.